These 30 T cell receptor beta chains share one sample of origin, sequenced in a study of vaccination and CD4 T cells after COVID-19. The Oncomine TCR Beta short-read assay was applied to DNA of cultured CD4+ T cells. TCRdb independently ran MiXCR on the PCR reads; one entry per CDR3 protein. Of about 17,000 distinct CDR3 sequences in the sample, around three fifths were seen once. Described treatment: approximately nine-day PBMC culture with coronavirus spike peptide pools or control peptides (ViraFEST assay). Their antigen targets remain unknown. Sequencing was performed on CD4+ T cells from blood, cultured in vitro. The receptors come from a human donor who had recovered from COVID-19.

In the case of this clonotype: Its ends do not fully match the called genes, so a read error is possible. This chain uses TRBV7-9 with TRBJ2-4; the match to TRBD2 covers 14 bases. The germline V gene has CDR1 SEHNR and CDR2 FQNEAQ (reference sequence). The CDR3 spans 14 residues. Here the CDR3 DNA reads TGCGCCAGCAGCCCGACTAGCGGGAGGGACATTCAGTACTTC. Translated, it gives CASSPTSGRDIQYF. The whole variable domain, filled in from reference TRBV7-9 and TRBJ2-4, reads DTGVSQNPRHKITKRGQNVTFRCDPISEHNRLYWYRQTLGQGPEFLTYFQNEAQLEKSRLLSDRFSAERPKGSFSTLEIQRTEQGDSAMYLCASSPTSGRDIQYFGAGTRLSVL.

V usage is TRBV15 and J usage is TRBJ2-7; D might be TRBD1 (5 bases). The CDR3 has 15 amino acids. Germline V gene sequence: CDR1 LNHNV, CDR2 YYDKDF (reference sequence). V was cut by 0 bases and J by 1 base, with 10 bases left in between. CDR3 amino acids: CATSREAGHSYEQYF. The CDR3 DNA sequence: TGTGCCACCAGCAGAGAGGCAGGACATTCCTACGAGCAGTACTTC.

This sequence joins TRBV10-3 and TRBJ1-2; TRBD1 matches at 8 bases. Germline V CDR1 and CDR2: ENHRY, SYGVKD. The V and J ends lost 4 bases and 2 bases, in that order; junction bases with no gene match: 6. The CDR3 is made up of 15 amino acids. The CDR3 loop is CAISGADRGNYGYTF. CDR3 nucleotide sequence: TGTGCCATCAGTGGGGCCGACAGGGGAAACTATGGCTACACCTTC.

The chain joins TRBV5-1 to TRBJ1-1; 7 positions match TRBD1. With V trimmed by 0 bases and J by 3 bases, 2 bases remained unmatched. The CDR3 contains 14 residues. Germline-derived CDR1 and CDR2 are SGHRS and YFSETQ. The CDR3: CASSLVQGDTEAFF. The CDR3 nucleotides read TGCGCCAGCAGCTTGGTTCAGGGGGACACTGAAGCTTTCTTT.

The chain combines TRBV5-1 with TRBJ1-2; no clear D. The CDR3 is 14 amino acids. Per the germline V gene, CDR1 is SGHRS and CDR2 is YFSETQ. V lost 0 bases and J 3 bases, leaving 9 bases between the germline ends. The CDR3 bases are TGCGCCAGCAGCTTGGCCCGGGCAGACTATGGCTACACCTTC. As protein: CASSLARADYGYTF.

The chain uses TRBV12-3 or TRBV12-4 and TRBJ2-1, with TRBD2 identical over 16 bases. CDR3 length: 17 residues. V lost 5 bases to trimming and J lost 8 bases; unmatched junction nucleotides: 9. CDR3 DNA: TGTGCCAGCAGTCGGGGGACTAGCGGGAGGGCCGGGGATGAGCAGTTCTTC. Translation gives CASSRGTSGRAGDEQFF.

The gene calls are TRBV18 and TRBJ1-5; no clear D gene. Looked up from germline, CDR1 is KGHSH and CDR2 is LQKENI. With 5 bases removed from V and 11 bases from J, the gap between germline ends came to 10 bases. The CDR3 has 11 residues. The CDR3 here is CASSSTQAQHF. In DNA form, the CDR3 reads TGTGCCAGCTCATCGACTCAAGCCCAGCATTTT. Complete variable domain (other parts from reference TRBV18 and TRBJ1-5): NAGVMQNPRHLVRRRGQEARLRCSPMKGHSHVYWYRQLPEEGLKFMVYLQKENIIDESGMPKERFSAEFPKEGPSILRIQQVVRGDSAAYFCASSSTQAQHFGDGTRLSIL.

This clonotype appeared once. The rearrangement joins TRBV24-1 to TRBJ2-1, with 11 positions matching TRBD2. Germline loops: CDR1 KGHDR, CDR2 SFDVKD. The CDR3 contains 16 residues. After removal of 3 bases from V and 4 bases from J, the junction contained 4 bases not matched to a gene. CDR3 residues: CATSDPTSGGYNEQFF. The CDR3 coding sequence is TGTGCCACCAGTGATCCAACTAGCGGGGGATACAATGAGCAGTTCTTC.

This clonotype was seen more than once but under ten times. The chain employs TRBV7-2 and TRBJ1-1; D uncertain. Germline V gives CDR1 SGHTA, CDR2 FQGNSA. The CDR3 runs 13 residues. V was pared by 6 bases and J by 5 bases, with 13 bases between. CDR3 nucleotides: TGTGCCAGCAGTTTAAATGGAGGGACTGAAGCTTTCTTT. Encoded protein: CASSLNGGTEAFF.

V is TRBV7-8 and J is TRBJ2-7; D ambiguous. CDR3 length equals 12 residues. V was pared by 2 bases and J by 4 bases, with 6 bases between. Germline V CDR1 and CDR2: SGHVS, FQNEAQ. The chain's CDR3 is CASSLMPYEQYF. DNA for the CDR3: TGTGCCAGCAGCTTAATGCCTTACGAGCAGTACTTC.

The chain links TRBV11-3 to TRBJ2-5; TRBD2 is a possible D gene (5 bases). Trimming stripped 5 bases from V and 5 bases from J, with 15 bases between. The CDR3 runs to 14 residues. The germline V gene encodes CDR1 SGHNT and CDR2 YENEEA. CDR3: CASSRMASSETQYF. CDR3 nucleotide sequence: TGTGCCAGCAGCCGAATGGCTAGCTCTGAGACCCAGTACTTC.

V usage is TRBV5-1 and J usage is TRBJ2-1; D may be TRBD2 (6 bases). Between the trimmed V and J ends, which lost 3 bases and 0 bases, there was a span of 10 bases. Germline assignment: CDR1 SGHRS and CDR2 YFSETQ. This CDR3 spans 15 amino acids. CDR3 DNA sequence: TGCGCCAGCAGCTCCGTAGCGGTCTCCTACAATGAGCAGTTCTTC. Its translation is CASSSVAVSYNEQFF.

This clonotype was observed a handful of times. This sequence joins TRBV20-1 and TRBJ2-5; D might be TRBD1 (5 bases). This CDR3 contains 13 residues. Germline CDR1 reads DFQATT; CDR2 reads SNEGSKA (reference sequence). With 0 bases removed from V and 5 bases from J, the gap between germline ends came to 10 bases. For the CDR3, the DNA is TGCAGTGCTAGAGACGTCAGGGTGGAGACCCAGTACTTC. Translation gives CSARDVRVETQYF.

About this clonotype: At one of its ends the junction is not consistent with the germline gene, which may arise from a read error. This chain links TRBV7-2 with TRBJ2-4; the match to TRBD1 covers 9 bases. The CDR3 is 18 residues long. Per the germline V gene, CDR1 is SGHTA and CDR2 is FQGNSA. Here the CDR3 reads CASSPRTGDILDKNTQYF. The CDR3 nucleotides are TGTGCCAGCAGCCCCCGGACAGGGGATATCCTTGACAAAAACACTCAGTACTTC.

V gene TRBV20-1 combines with J gene TRBJ2-3, with 11 bases lining up with TRBD2. The V segment lost 4 bases and the J segment 3 bases; nucleotides outside the gene matches: 18. Germline CDR1 is DFQATT and CDR2 is SNEGSKA (reference sequence). The CDR3 consists of 19 residues. Written as DNA, the CDR3 is TGCAGTGCTAAGACAGGGGGTAATTTAGCGGGAGGGAGGACAGATACGCAGTATTTT. Amino acid sequence: CSAKTGGNLAGGRTDTQYF.

The rearrangement uses TRBV20-1 and TRBJ1-4, with 7 bases aligning to TRBD1. The CDR3 is 14 residues long. CDR1 is DFQATT and CDR2 is SNEGSKA in the germline V gene (reference sequence). V lost 1 base, J lost 10 bases, and 9 bases stayed unmatched. CDR3 coding DNA: TGCAGTGCTAGAGGGGTGCAGGGGGAGATAAAACTGTTTTTT. It specifies CSARGVQGEIKLFF.

The rearrangement links TRBV2 to TRBJ2-1; possibly TRBD2 for D (5 bases). Trimming left V 4 bases short and J 4 bases short, with 14 bases between. Germline-derived CDR1 and CDR2 are SNHLY and FYNNEI. CDR3 size: 15 residues. The CDR3: CASSGGPALYNEQFF. The CDR3 nucleotides read TGTGCCAGCAGTGGCGGGCCAGCCCTTTACAATGAGCAGTTCTTC.

This chain joins TRBV6-1 and TRBJ2-7; TRBD1 matches at 7 bases. The V segment lost 4 bases and the J segment 3 bases; nucleotides outside the gene matches: 12. CDR1 is MNHNS, CDR2 SASEGT, per germline. This CDR3 has 16 residues. CDR3 DNA: TGTGCCAGCAGTGGCCTGGGACAGCTAAAAGACTACGAGCAGTACTTC. Amino acids: CASSGLGQLKDYEQYF.

The V gene is TRBV6-1, the J gene TRBJ1-6; D gene ambiguous. The CDR3 totals 14 residues. Trimming pared 3 bases from V and 3 bases from J, leaving 6 bases between. Germline V gene lookup returns CDR1 MNHNS and CDR2 SASEGT. The CDR3 DNA reads TGTGCCAGCAGTGAGAGCAGCTATAATTCACCCCTCCACTTT. The encoded protein is CASSESSYNSPLHF.

This clonotype was observed a few times. This chain connects TRBV27 to TRBJ2-5; D is undetermined. Germline values: CDR1 MNHEY, CDR2 SMNVEV (reference sequence). The CDR3 runs 12 residues. Deletions cut 3 bases from V and 7 bases from J, with 9 bases between. The CDR3 coding sequence is TGTGCCAGCAGTTTCCTATCAGGGACCCAGTACTTC. This gives the protein CASSFLSGTQYF.

The V call is TRBV11-3, the J call TRBJ2-3, with 12 bases matching TRBD2. CDR1 is SGHNT, CDR2 YENEEA, per germline. CDR3 size: 18 residues. Trimming cost V 5 bases and J 0 bases; bases outside gene matches: 9. The CDR3 DNA sequence: TGTGCCAGCAGCCTATCCGGGACTAGCGGGCCAAGCACAGATACGCAGTATTTT. Its protein is CASSLSGTSGPSTDTQYF.

Written as DNA, the CDR3 is TGTGCCAGCAGAACGGGGACTAGCGGGTTCTACGAGCAGTACTTC. Translated: CASRTGTSGFYEQYF. J is TRBJ2-7 and V is TRBV6-2 or TRBV6-3; TRBD2 matches 12 bases. V lost 6 bases and J lost 3; bases outside the gene matches: 6. The length of the CDR3 is 15 residues. CDR1 and CDR2 from the germline V gene are MNHEY and SVGEGT.

This chain links TRBV20-1 with TRBJ2-5, with 12 bases aligning to TRBD2. There are 14 residues in the CDR3. J lost 5 bases, V lost 6 bases, and 7 bases had no gene match. Germline V gives CDR1 DFQATT, CDR2 SNEGSKA (reference sequence). DNA of the CDR3: TGCAGTGCCCTAGCGGGAGGGCCTCAGGAGACCCAGTACTTC. Amino acid sequence: CSALAGGPQETQYF.

In DNA, the CDR3 is TGTGCCAGCAGCCTTTACGGGGCAACTAACTATGGCTACACCTTC. This codes for CASSLYGATNYGYTF. The gene calls are TRBV28 and TRBJ1-2; D may be TRBD1 (5 bases). The V end was cut by 6 bases, the J end by 0 bases, with 14 bases between. CDR3 length: 15 amino acids. CDR1 and CDR2 from the germline V gene are MDHEN and SYDVKM.

V is TRBV7-9 and J is TRBJ1-2; D might be TRBD1 (6 bases). This CDR3 contains 15 residues. V lost 1 base to trimming and J lost 3 bases, with 12 bases between them. Germline CDR1 and CDR2: SEHNR and FQNEAQ (reference sequence). CDR3 nucleotides: TGTGCCAGCAGCTTAGTGGACAGTAACTACTATGGCTACACCTTC. Its translation is CASSLVDSNYYGYTF.

The chain links TRBV28 to TRBJ1-2, with D uncertain. The V and J ends lost 4 bases and 4 bases respectively, with 10 bases between them. Germline V gene data show CDR1 as MDHEN and CDR2 as SYDVKM. The CDR3 has 13 amino acids. In DNA, the CDR3 is TGTGCCAGCAGTTCGCCAGAGATCTATGGCTACACCTTC. Translation gives CASSSPEIYGYTF.

This chain joins TRBV6-1 and TRBJ1-2; possible D gene TRBD1, 5 bases. V lost 3 bases, J lost 4 bases, and 15 bases lay in between. The length of the CDR3 is 15 residues. CDR1 and CDR2 from the germline V gene are MNHNS and SASEGT. The CDR3 DNA reads TGTGCCAGCAGTGAGGCAGGGATGGACGGCTATGGCTACACCTTC. Translating gives CASSEAGMDGYGYTF.

This sequence joins TRBV7-9 and TRBJ1-4; D gene ambiguous. Trimming cost V 5 bases and J 0 bases, with 13 bases left between them. The length of the CDR3 is 16 residues. The germline CDR1 and CDR2 sequences are SEHNR and FQNEAQ (reference sequence). CDR3 residues: CASSPREGPTNEKLFF. The CDR3 nucleotides read TGTGCCAGCAGCCCCCGGGAAGGCCCAACTAATGAAAAACTGTTTTTT.

This clonotype was counted once. V and J are TRBV28 and TRBJ2-5; the D gene could be TRBD1 or TRBD2 (5 bases each). V was trimmed by 7 bases and J by 3 bases, leaving 9 bases between them. The length of the CDR3 is 12 residues. Germline V lookup: CDR1 MDHEN, CDR2 SYDVKM. This chain's CDR3 is CASTGTEETQYF. Written as DNA, the CDR3 is TGTGCCAGCACCGGGACGGAAGAGACCCAGTACTTC.

This chain joins TRBV25-1 and TRBJ1-2; maybe TRBD1 (5 bases). From germline, CDR1 is MGHDK and CDR2 SYGVNS. This CDR3 region has 17 residues. V lost 3 bases, J lost 2 bases, and 19 bases lay in between. The CDR3 region has the DNA TGTGCCAGCAGTGAGGGTGGGGCAGATACTACGAACTATGGCTACACCTTC. The encoded protein is CASSEGGADTTNYGYTF.